This T cell receptor beta chain appears in the sequencing data of a study of cytomegalovirus exposure and HLA in healthy donors. The V segment lost 4 bases and the J segment 7 bases; nucleotides outside the gene matches: 8. CDR1 and CDR2 from the germline V gene are MGHRA and YSYEKL. The CDR3 is 16 amino acids. TCRdb keeps only in-frame clones here, not all; method: immunoSEQ multiplex PCR. The sample lists 170,000 or so clones, about 80% occurring once. The sample holds many counts of this clone. This receptor was identified in a woman under 30 in good health and CMV-seropositive. The chain uses TRBV4-1 and TRBJ2-2; 11 nucleotides align to TRBD2. Sequencing was performed on PBMCs. The CDR3 coding sequence is TGCGCCAGCAGCCTCGTAGCGGGGGGGCGTATCGGGGAGCTGTTTTTT. Translating it yields CASSLVAGGRIGELFF.